Shown below are 3 T cell receptor beta chains from a single sample sequenced in a study of blood T cell repertoires in COVID-19. Data came from immunoSEQ multiplex PCR; TCRdb stores just in-frame clones and leaves some out. This table has around 220,000 clones, roughly nine tenths appearing once. Sample: peripheral blood. These TCRs come from a man aged 35 to 55 with active or convalescent COVID-19.

The gene calls are TRBV28 and TRBJ2-3; D is perhaps TRBD2 (6 bases). V shed 3 bases and J shed 2 bases, with 15 bases lying between them. Germline-derived CDR1 and CDR2 are MDHEN and SYDVKM. CDR3 size: 16 residues. The CDR3 DNA reads TGTGCCAGCAGTTTCGGGCTAGCGACACCCACAGATACGCAGTATTTT. Translation: CASSFGLATPTDTQYF. Complete variable domain (other parts from reference TRBV28 and TRBJ2-3): DVKVTQSSRYLVKRTGEKVFLECVQDMDHENMFWYRQDPGLGLRLIYFSYDVKMKEKGDIPEGYSVSREKKERFSLILESASTNQTSMYLCASSFGLATPTDTQYFGPGTRLTVL.

This chain links TRBV28 with TRBJ1-2; possibly TRBD1 for D (6 bases). Deletions cut 6 bases from V and 8 bases from J, with 16 bases between. There are 13 residues in the CDR3. The V gene's germline CDR1 is MDHEN and CDR2 SYDVKM. The CDR3 region is CASRPSGVVGYTF. The CDR3 bases are TGTGCCAGCAGGCCCTCAGGGGTCGTCGGCTACACCTTC.

The chain combines TRBV12-3 or TRBV12-4 with TRBJ1-2, with 11 bases aligning to TRBD1. The V segment lost 6 bases and the J segment 8 bases; nucleotides outside the gene matches: 5. This CDR3 contains 13 residues. This CDR3 is CASRGQGAWGYTF. The CDR3 region has the DNA TGTGCCAGCAGAGGACAGGGGGCCTGGGGCTACACCTTC.